The 2 T cell receptor beta chains given below trace back to one sample, sequenced in a study of cytomegalovirus exposure and HLA in healthy donors. Sequencing used immunoSEQ multiplex PCR; TCRdb keeps in-frame clones, though not all of them. The sample records over 150,000 clones, approximately 87% being singletons. Sequencing input: PBMCs. The receptor set was obtained from a woman aged 25-40 years in good health and CMV-seronegative.

The rearrangement joins TRBV18 to TRBJ2-1; no clear D gene. V was trimmed by 3 bases and J by 0 bases, leaving 9 bases between them. Germline V gene lookup returns CDR1 KGHSH and CDR2 LQKENI. CDR3 length equals 15 residues. Here the CDR3 reads CASSPTLGSYNEQFF. In DNA, the CDR3 is TGTGCCAGCTCACCCACCTTGGGCTCCTACAATGAGCAGTTCTTC. Looking up the rest from reference TRBV18 and TRBJ2-1 gives the full variable domain: NAGVMQNPRHLVRRRGQEARLRCSPMKGHSHVYWYRQLPEEGLKFMVYLQKENIIDESGMPKERFSAEFPKEGPSILRIQQVVRGDSAAYFCASSPTLGSYNEQFFGPGTRLTVL.

This clone was observed a single time. The chain combines TRBV5-6 with TRBJ2-5; a weak D match, TRBD2 (6 bases). CDR3 size: 13 residues. Germline V CDR1 and CDR2: SGHDT, YYEEEE. V was pared by 1 base and J by 5 bases, with 9 bases between. The chain's CDR3 is CASSLLAAETQYF. CDR3 sequence (DNA): TGTGCCAGCAGCTTGTTAGCGGCGGAGACCCAGTACTTC.